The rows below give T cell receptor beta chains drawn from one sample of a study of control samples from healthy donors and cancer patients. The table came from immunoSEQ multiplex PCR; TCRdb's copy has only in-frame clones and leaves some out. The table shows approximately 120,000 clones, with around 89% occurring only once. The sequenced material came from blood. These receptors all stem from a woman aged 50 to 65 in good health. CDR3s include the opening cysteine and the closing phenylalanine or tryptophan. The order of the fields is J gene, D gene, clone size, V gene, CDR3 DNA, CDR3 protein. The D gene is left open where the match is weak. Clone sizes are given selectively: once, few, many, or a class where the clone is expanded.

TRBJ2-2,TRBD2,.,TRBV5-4,TGTGCCAGCAGCTCCGGGAGGGGGACTAGCGGCGGGGAGCTGTTTTTT,CASSSGRGTSGGELFF
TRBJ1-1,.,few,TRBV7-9,TGTGCCAGCAGCTTAGCAGGGGGTGGGTCTGAAGCTTTCTTT,CASSLAGGGSEAFF
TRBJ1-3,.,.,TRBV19,TGTGCCACATCGGACTTCTCTGGAAACACCATATATTTT,CATSDFSGNTIYF
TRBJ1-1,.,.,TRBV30,TGTGCCTGGATCCGTCGGTCGACCACTGAAGCTTTCTTT,CAWIRRSTTEAFF
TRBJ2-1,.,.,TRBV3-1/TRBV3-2,TGTGCCAGCAGCCAAACTAACAATGAGCAGTTCTTC,CASSQTNNEQFF
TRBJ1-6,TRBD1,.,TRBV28,TGTGCCAGCAGCTCCTCTGCCAGGGGGGCATTATCACCCCTCCACTTT,CASSSSARGALSPLHF
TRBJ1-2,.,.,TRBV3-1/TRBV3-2,TGTGCCAGCAGCCAGTGGGGGGCTGTAGATGGCTACACCTTC,CASSQWGAVDGYTF
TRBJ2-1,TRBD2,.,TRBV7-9,TGTGCCAGCAGCTTGCGCGGGGGAAGCTCCTACAATGAGCAGTTCTTC,CASSLRGGSSYNEQFF
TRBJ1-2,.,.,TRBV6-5,TGTGCCAGCAGCCTGACAGCTAACTATGGCTACACCTTC,CASSLTANYGYTF
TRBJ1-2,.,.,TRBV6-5,TGTGCCAGCAGCCCGCGGGAAGACTATGGCTACACCTTC,CASSPREDYGYTF
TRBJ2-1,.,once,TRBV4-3,TGCGCCAGCAGTTACAACAGGGAATCCTACAATGAGCAGTTCTTC,CASSYNRESYNEQFF
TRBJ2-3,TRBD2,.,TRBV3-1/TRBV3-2,TGTGCCAGCAGCCCCGATTCGGGGGGGGGTTACACAGATACGCAGTATTTT,CASSPDSGGGYTDTQYF
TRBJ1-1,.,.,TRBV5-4,TGTGCCAGCAGCCCACAGATGAACACTGAAGCTTTCTTT,CASSPQMNTEAFF
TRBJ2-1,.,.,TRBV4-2,TGTGCCAGCAGCCAAGATAAGGGCAGGGACGAGCAGTTCTTC,CASSQDKGRDEQFF
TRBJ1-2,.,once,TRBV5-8,TGTGCCAGCAGCCAGATCATGGCTTATGGCTACACCTTC,CASSQIMAYGYTF
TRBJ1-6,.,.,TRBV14,TGTGCCAGCAGCCTCCCTGGGACCTATAATTCACCCCTCCACTTT,CASSLPGTYNSPLHF
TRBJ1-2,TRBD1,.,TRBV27,TGTGCCAGCAGTCCTGGGGCAGGGGGCGGCACTTATGGCTACACCTTC,CASSPGAGGGTYGYTF
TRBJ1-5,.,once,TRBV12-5,TGTGCTAGTGGTTTGGCCGGATTCCGGGACAACAATCAGCCCCAGCATTTT,CASGLAGFRDNNQPQHF
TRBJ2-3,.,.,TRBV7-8,TGTGCCAGCACCCCTTGGGCACCGTCAGATACGCAGTATTTT,CASTPWAPSDTQYF
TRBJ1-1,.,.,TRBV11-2,TGTGCCAGCAGCTTAGAATGGGGGCGTTCGAACACTGAAGCTTTCTTT,CASSLEWGRSNTEAFF
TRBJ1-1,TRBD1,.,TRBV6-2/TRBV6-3,TGTGCCAGCAGTTACCCATTACAGGGGACGGACACTGAAGCTTTCTTT,CASSYPLQGTDTEAFF
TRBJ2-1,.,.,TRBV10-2,TGCGCCAGGGCCGAGGGGGGGCTTGGTAGAAATGAGCAGTTCTTC,CARAEGGLGRNEQFF
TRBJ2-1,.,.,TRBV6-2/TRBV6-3,TGTGCCAGCAGTGGGGGGCTACCGCTAGGGTCCTACAATGAGCAGTTCTTC,CASSGGLPLGSYNEQFF
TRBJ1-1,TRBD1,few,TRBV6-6,TGTGCCAGCCTCACAGGGGGCGACACTGAAGCTTTCTTT,CASLTGGDTEAFF
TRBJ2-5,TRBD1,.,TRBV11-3,TGTGCCAGCAGCTTAGGACTTGGGACAGTCCAAGAGACCCAGTACTTC,CASSLGLGTVQETQYF
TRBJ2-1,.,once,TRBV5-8,TGTGCCAGTCCTCGTTCTTTGGGGACCTCCTACAATGAGCAGTTCTTC,CASPRSLGTSYNEQFF
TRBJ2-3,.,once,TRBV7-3,TGTGCCAGCAGCTTAGAGGGGACCATCAGCACAGATACGCAGTATTTT,CASSLEGTISTDTQYF
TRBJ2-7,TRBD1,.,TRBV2,TGTGCCAGCCGGGACAGGTCCTACGAGCAGTACTTC,CASRDRSYEQYF
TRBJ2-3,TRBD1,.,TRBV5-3,TGTGCCAGAAGCTGCCCGAGGGACAGGGAATTTTGGAGCAATCAGCCCCAGTATTTT,CARSCPRDREFWSNQPQYF
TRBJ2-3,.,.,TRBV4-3,TGCGCCAGCAGCCGCCGGGACCCTCTAATTTACACAGATACGCAGTATTTT,CASSRRDPLIYTDTQYF
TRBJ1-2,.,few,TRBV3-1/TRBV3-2,TGTGCCAGCAGCCCTCCTTGGGAAGGGAACGATGGCTACACCTTC,CASSPPWEGNDGYTF
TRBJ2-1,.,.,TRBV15,TGTGCCACCAGCAGCGGAGGGGAAAATGAGCAGTTCTTC,CATSSGGENEQFF
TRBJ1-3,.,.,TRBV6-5,TGTGCCAGCAGTTATGGGTTTGAGGGAAACACCATATATTTT,CASSYGFEGNTIYF
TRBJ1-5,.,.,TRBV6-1,TGTGCCAGCAGTGAAGCGCTGGGGGGATTTAGCAATCAGCCCCAGCATTTT,CASSEALGGFSNQPQHF
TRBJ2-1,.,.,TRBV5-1,TGCGCCAGCAGCTTCACCACAAACAATGAGCAGTTCTTC,CASSFTTNNEQFF
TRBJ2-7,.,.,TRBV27,TGTGCCAGCAGACGCACAGGGTCCTACGAGCAGTACTTC,CASRRTGSYEQYF
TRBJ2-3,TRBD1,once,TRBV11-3,TGTGCCAGCAGCACCCGGACAGGGGGTTCAGATACGCAGTATTTT,CASSTRTGGSDTQYF
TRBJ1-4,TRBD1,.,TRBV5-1,TGCGCCAGCAGCTTGGGAGGACAGGGGCCTTCCGAAAAACTGTTTTTT,CASSLGGQGPSEKLFF
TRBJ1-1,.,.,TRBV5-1,TGCGCCAGCAGCTTGGGGGCAGGGGCGGGGAACACTGAAGCTTTCTTT,CASSLGAGAGNTEAFF
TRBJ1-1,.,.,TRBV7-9,TGTGCCAGCAGCTACAACCCGGGACGGAATCCTTTGGTTGAAGCTTTCTTT,CASSYNPGRNPLVEAFF
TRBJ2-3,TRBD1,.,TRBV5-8,TGTGCCAGCAGCCCCGCCCGGACAGGACGCACAGATACGCAGTATTTT,CASSPARTGRTDTQYF
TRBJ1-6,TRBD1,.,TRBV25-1,TGTGCCAGCTCAAAGACAGGGGGTGGATCACCCCTCCACTTT,CASSKTGGGSPLHF
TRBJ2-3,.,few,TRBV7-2,TGTGCCAGCAGCTTAGAAGGGTGGGATACGCAGTATTTT,CASSLEGWDTQYF
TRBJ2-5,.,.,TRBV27,TGTGCCAGCAGCCCCTCACCGTGGGCCCGAGAATACTTC,CASSPSPWAREYF
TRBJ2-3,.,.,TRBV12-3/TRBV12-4,TGTGCCAGCAGTTTAACAGCAGATACGCAGTATTTT,CASSLTADTQYF
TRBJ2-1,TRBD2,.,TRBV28,TGTGCCAGCAGCCTCCTGCGGGCGGGAGGATATAATGAGCAGTTCTTC,CASSLLRAGGYNEQFF
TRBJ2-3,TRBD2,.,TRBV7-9,TGTGCCAGCAGCGATACTAGCGACACAGATACGCAGTATTTT,CASSDTSDTDTQYF
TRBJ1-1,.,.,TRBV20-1,TGCAGTGCCGCGGGACCGCAAGCTTTCTTT,CSAAGPQAFF
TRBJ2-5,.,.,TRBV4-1,TGCGCCAGCAGCTCGCCCTTTGGGGCGGGACGTGAGGAGACCCAGTACTTC,CASSSPFGAGREETQYF
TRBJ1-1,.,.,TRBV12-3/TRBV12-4,TGTGCCAGTCGGGGGGGGAACACTGAAGCTTTCTTT,CASRGGNTEAFF
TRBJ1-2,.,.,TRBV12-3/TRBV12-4,TGTGCCAGCAGTTTAAACTATGGCTACACCTTC,CASSLNYGYTF
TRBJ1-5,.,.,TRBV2,TGTGCCAGCAGTGCCGGGACTCACCCAATGCCCCAGCATTTT,CASSAGTHPMPQHF
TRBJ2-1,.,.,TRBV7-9,TGTGCCAGCAGGAACAATGAGCAGTTCTTC,CASRNNEQFF
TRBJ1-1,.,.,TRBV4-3,TGCGCCAGCAGCCAAGAAGGGTACACTGAAGCTTTCTTT,CASSQEGYTEAFF
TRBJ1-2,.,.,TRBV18,TGTGCCAGCGGAAAGGGGGATGGCTACACCTTC,CASGKGDGYTF
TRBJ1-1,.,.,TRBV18,TGTGCCAGCTCAGCAGACGGGAACACTGAAGCTTTCTTT,CASSADGNTEAFF
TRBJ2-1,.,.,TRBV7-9,TGTGCCAGCAGTCCCCGCCAAGGGGCCCCGTATAATGAGCAGTTCTTC,CASSPRQGAPYNEQFF